This T cell receptor (beta chain) derives from a study of CD8+ T cells in alopecia areata (dated by TCRdb to about 2018). About the investigation overall: In both human patients and the C3H/HeJ mouse model, the study applied high-throughput TCRbeta sequencing to look at T cell clonal expansion in alopecia areata. Human TCRbeta sequencing covered scalp tissue and sorted CD4+ and CD8+ peripheral blood T cells from patchy and totalis/universalis alopecia areata patients and healthy controls. Scalp clonality was compared across normal scalp (n=4), patchy alopecia areata scalp (n=8), and alopecia totalis/universalis scalp (n=8). RNA was extracted with the PAXgene miRNA kit for fixed scalp, the miRNeasy kit for PBMCs, and the RNeasy kit for mouse skin. immunoSEQ multiplex PCR using 35 Vbeta forward primers and 13 Jbeta reverse primers was used to amplify TCRbeta CDR3 regions.

Paper-wide results and their limitations: Lesional scalp, especially in alopecia totalis/universalis, showed higher clonality and more expanded CD8+ clones than normal scalp, suggesting antigenic drive. Resident alphabeta T cells in normal human skin are also sequenced, complicating scalp TCR repertoire analysis, unlike mouse skin dominated by gammadelta T cells. Shared TCR sequences between patients were less evident than in mice, which may be partly attributable to HLA diversity in the patient population.

Receptor libraries were prepared by the immunoSEQ multiplex PCR assay. To provide template for TCR sequencing, every sample had RNA extracted and reverse transcribed into cDNA. SuperScript III was used to make first-strand cDNA, primed with a 2:1 mix of oligo-dT and random hexamers. A synthetic immune receptor repertoire was used to gauge amplification bias, and whatever bias remained was removed computationally. On the study's bioinformatics: After raw reads were preprocessed to remove errors, the CDR3 was defined following IMGT conventions as running from the conserved cysteine to phenylalanine. Clonality was calculated as 1 minus Shannon entropy normalized by log2 of the number of productive unique TCRs. Whether each scalp clone was CD4 or CD8 was inferred by checking scalp TCRbeta sequences against the CD4 and CD8 repertoires from sorted blood. Here the immuneACCESS table is served through TCRdb, limited to in-frame sequences with V and J called. Missing clones are a known gap in these copies; in checked studies unresolved V genes cover under half, and the rest lacks a known reason. D and trimming were read from the DNA, whereas the V and J calls and clone size are those reported in that table. The sample data list some 82,000 clones, and 45% to 60% of these were observed just once. The top ten hold under 6.5% of the sample.

From alopecia areata patients, peripheral blood was collected along with lesional scalp punch biopsies. PBMCs were isolated by density centrifugation and stained for CD3, CD4 and CD8, and CD4+ and CD8+ T cells were sorted on a FACSAria. As part of a multicenter biomarker study, untreated alopecia areata patients were recruited. Blood CD8+ T cells from about 5 biomarker-study patients were further sorted into NKG2D-low and NKG2D-high fractions. CDR1 is given as MNHEY and CDR2 as SVGAGI, both from the germline V gene. V is cut by 0 bases and J by 8 bases, and the space between the germline ends is 10 bases. Its CDR3 holds 13 amino acids, cysteine through phenylalanine. The entry retains the CDR3 DNA only, 39 bases that are in frame from base 1. As regards this clone: Which antigen it targets is not known. Base qualities are not recorded, but no much larger clone differs from it by a single base.

Here the chain combines TRBV6-5 and TRBJ1-2; the D gene remains uncertain. This clonotype originated in a human donor with alopecia areata. Sequenced sample: NKG2D-high CD8+ T cells sorted from blood. The meaning of the sample's cell subset or site label: sorted CD8+ NKG2D-high blood T cells. The CDR3 loop reads CASSYSHLGGYTF. The DNA sequence is as follows: TGTGCCAGCAGTTACTCCCACTTAGGAGGCTACACCTTC.